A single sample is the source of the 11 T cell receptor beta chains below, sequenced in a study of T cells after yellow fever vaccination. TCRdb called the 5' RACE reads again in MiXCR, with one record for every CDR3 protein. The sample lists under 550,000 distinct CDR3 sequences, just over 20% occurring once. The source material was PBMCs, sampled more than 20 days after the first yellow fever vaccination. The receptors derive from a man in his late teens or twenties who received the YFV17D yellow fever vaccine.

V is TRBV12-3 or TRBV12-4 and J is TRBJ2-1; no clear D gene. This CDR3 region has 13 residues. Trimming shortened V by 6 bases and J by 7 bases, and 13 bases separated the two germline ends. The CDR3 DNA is TGTGCCAGCAGCGCCAGTTTGGGAAATGAGCAGTTCTTC. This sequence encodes CASSASLGNEQFF.

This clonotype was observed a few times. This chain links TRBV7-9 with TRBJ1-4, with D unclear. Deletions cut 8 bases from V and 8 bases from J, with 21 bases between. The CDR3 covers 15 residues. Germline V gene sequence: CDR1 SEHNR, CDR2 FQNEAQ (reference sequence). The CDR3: CASSSLGVVREKLFF. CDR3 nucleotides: TGTGCCAGCTCATCCCTTGGGGTCGTAAGGGAAAAACTGTTTTTT.

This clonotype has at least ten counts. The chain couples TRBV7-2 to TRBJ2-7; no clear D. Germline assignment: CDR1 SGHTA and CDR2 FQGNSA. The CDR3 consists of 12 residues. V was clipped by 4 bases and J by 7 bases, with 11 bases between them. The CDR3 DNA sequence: TGTGCCAGCAGCTCATACCTGGGGGAGCAGTACGTC. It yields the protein CASSSYLGEQYV.

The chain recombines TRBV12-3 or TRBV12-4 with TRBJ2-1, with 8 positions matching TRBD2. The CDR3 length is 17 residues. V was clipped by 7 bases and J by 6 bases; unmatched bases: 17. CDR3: CASTLGGSGDPLNEQFF. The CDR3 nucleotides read TGTGCCAGCACCTTAGGTGGTAGCGGGGATCCCCTCAATGAGCAGTTCTTC.

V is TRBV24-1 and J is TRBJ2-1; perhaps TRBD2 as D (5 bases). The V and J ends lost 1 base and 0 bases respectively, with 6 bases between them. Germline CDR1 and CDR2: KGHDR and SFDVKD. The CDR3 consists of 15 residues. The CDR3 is CATSDFGGSYNEQFF. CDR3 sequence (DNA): TGTGCCACCAGTGATTTTGGAGGCTCCTACAATGAGCAGTTCTTC.

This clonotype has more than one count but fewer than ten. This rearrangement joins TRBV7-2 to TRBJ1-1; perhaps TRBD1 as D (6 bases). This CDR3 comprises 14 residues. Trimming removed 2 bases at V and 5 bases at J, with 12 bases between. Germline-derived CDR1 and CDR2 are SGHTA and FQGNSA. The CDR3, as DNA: TGTGCCAGCAGCTTACACTCTAGGGGGACTGAAGCTTTCTTT. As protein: CASSLHSRGTEAFF.

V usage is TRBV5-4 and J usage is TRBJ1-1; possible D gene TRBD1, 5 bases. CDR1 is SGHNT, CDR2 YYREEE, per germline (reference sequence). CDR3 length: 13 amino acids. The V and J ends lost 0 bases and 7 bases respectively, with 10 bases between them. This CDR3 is CASSLGDGVEAFF. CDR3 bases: TGTGCCAGCAGCTTGGGGGACGGAGTTGAAGCTTTCTTT.

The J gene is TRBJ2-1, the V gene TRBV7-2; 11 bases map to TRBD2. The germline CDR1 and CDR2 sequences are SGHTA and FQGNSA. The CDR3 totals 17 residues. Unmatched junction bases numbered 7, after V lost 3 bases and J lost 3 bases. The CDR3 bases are TGTGCCAGCAGCTTCCCCTCTAGCGGGGGGCTCTACAATGAGCAGTTCTTC. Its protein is CASSFPSSGGLYNEQFF.

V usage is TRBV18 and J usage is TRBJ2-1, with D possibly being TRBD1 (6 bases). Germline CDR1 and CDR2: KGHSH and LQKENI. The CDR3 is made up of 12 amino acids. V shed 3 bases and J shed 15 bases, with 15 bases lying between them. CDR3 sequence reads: CASSPQNRDGFF. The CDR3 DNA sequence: TGTGCCAGCTCACCCCAAAACAGGGATGGGTTCTTC.

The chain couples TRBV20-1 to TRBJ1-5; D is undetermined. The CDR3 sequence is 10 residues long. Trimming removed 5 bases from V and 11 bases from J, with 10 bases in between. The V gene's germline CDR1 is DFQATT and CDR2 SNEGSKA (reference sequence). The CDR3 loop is CSAERNAQHF. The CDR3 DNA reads TGCAGTGCTGAGCGTAATGCCCAGCATTTT.

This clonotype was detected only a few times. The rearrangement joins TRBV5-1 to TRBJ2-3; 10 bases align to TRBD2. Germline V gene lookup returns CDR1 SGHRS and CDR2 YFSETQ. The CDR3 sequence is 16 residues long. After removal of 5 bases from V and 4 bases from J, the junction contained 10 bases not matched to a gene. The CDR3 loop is CASRYHSGGAPDTQYF. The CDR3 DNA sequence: TGCGCCAGCAGATATCACAGCGGGGGGGCCCCAGATACGCAGTATTTT.